This T cell receptor beta chain was recovered during a study of cytomegalovirus exposure and HLA in healthy donors (dated 2017 in TCRdb). For the wider study: According to an earlier analysis of several hundred of the donors, some 180 million T cells yielded 95 million to 140 million unique TCR beta sequences and more than 250 Gb of sequence data. Roughly 300 gigabases of sequencing data and around 85 million unique TCR sequences made up an early release that covered 500 to 700 HLA-typed donors. Of the approximately 370 genotyped donors, less than 90% were placed in the genetic ancestry cluster associated with self-reported Caucasian donors. The study aimed to test whether cataloging public T cell receptors could reveal signatures of past pathogen exposure. Using immunosequencing, the study profiled T cell repertoires from around 680 subjects and related those repertoires to cytomegalovirus serostatus. A separate validation cohort of approximately 130 different subjects was used in addition to the approximately 640-subject first cohort. To predict cytomegalovirus infection status, the study brought together high-throughput TCR immunosequencing, statistical association of individual TCRs with disease status, and machine learning. A later analysis re-examined previously published TCR beta repertoires from roughly 650 donors and added high-resolution HLA genotyping to investigate patterns of TCR occurrence. In the later analysis, no new phenotypic data were used to find candidate immune exposures; instead, reliance was placed on TCR beta sequences and their occurrence across donors. An earlier analysis of about 600 of the donors used high-throughput TCR beta sequencing to judge whether each TCR beta V gene segment behaved as functional or pseudogenic. Donor age, sex, ethnicity and CMV serostatus were compiled alongside the repertoire data. A later genetic analysis took genome-wide SNP genotypes for about three fifths of the roughly 670 donors and used that subset as a discovery cohort. All discovery cohort repertoires had been generated on a single sequencing platform. Class I and class II HLA loci were covered by the typing at four-digit resolution. Typing coverage differed by locus: A, B, C, DRB1 and DQB1 were typed in roughly 629-640 donors, DQA1 in roughly 500, DPA1 in 606, and DPB1 in 400 to 490. Because of strong linkage in the cohort, roughly five DR-DQ haplotypes were treated as single units for association and clustering. On average, 235,054 unique TCR beta nucleotide sequences were sequenced per donor among some 430 genotyped donors of the cohort, with roughly 19% of those sequences being non-productive. What the research found in general, with its limitations: A group of highly shared sequence variants was considered likely to be a technical artifact of the sequencing pipeline. Roughly uniform sequencing depth across donors was assumed in presence/absence analyses, although this assumption may not hold. According to a later analysis, most CMV-associated TCR beta chains appeared to be HLA-restricted, and the HLA associations seemed to be driven largely by CMV exposure. According to a later analysis, parvovirus B19, influenza, CMV and Epstein-Barr virus appeared linked to several top co-occurrence clusters. In a later genetic analysis, fewer N-insertions in productive TCRs were reported among donors in an Asian-associated ancestry cluster than the approximately 710-donor mean. A further reported finding was that TCR beta sequences accurately predicted the HLA-A and HLA-B alleles for most subjects in the first cohort. The 87-base-pair reads could not distinguish some IMGT-functional V segments, including TRBV6-2 and TRBV6-3, so those segments were excluded. HLA typing was unavailable for some donors at each locus, so association tests used only the typed subset. The only immune exposure information available for the cohort was CMV serostatus. In a later analysis, HLA-associated TCR beta chains showed more clonal expansion and lower generation probabilities than non-associated chains that were equally common. Because counts were too low, around 18 rarely observed V segments, including chromosome 9 orphons, were left out of the earlier analysis of about 620 of the donors. Strong co-occurrence of HLA alleles, especially DR and DQ, made assigning TCR associations to individual alleles difficult. A later analysis associated 16,951 TCR beta sequences with specific HLA alleles at a false discovery rate of 0.05. The study listed 164 TCR beta chains as associated with cytomegalovirus. The classifier was reported to diagnose cytomegalovirus status with high specificity and sensitivity in both the original cohort and the validation cohort. In an earlier analysis of some 500 of the donors, most TCR beta V segments appeared in productive rearrangements about 87% or about 30% of the time, broadly matching IMGT annotations. In this cohort, only TCR beta chains were sequenced, and detectable features were limited by the absence of alpha or paired-chain data. A later analysis found that TCR association rates varied across HLA loci, with DRB1 alleles showing the most associated TCRs and HLA-C alleles the fewest. The authors suggested that the approach could potentially be generalized to other disease states and immunological phenotypes. Three of the identified cytomegalovirus-associated TCR beta chains were confirmed in vitro to be specific for cytomegalovirus antigens. Linkage disequilibrium might explain the correlated functional status among segregating V segments, but an unknown experimental factor could not be excluded. An association between a missense DCLRE1C variant and V-gene and J-gene trimming of TCR beta chains was found in a later genetic analysis and replicated in an independent cohort. While some public TCRs were present in many individuals, most TCR sequences turned up only very rarely across donors.

The library was prepared using the immunoSEQ multiplex PCR assay. The multiplex PCR relied on a mix of 60 forward primers for TCR Vbeta segments and 13 reverse primers for TCR Jbeta segments. The CDR3 region of rearranged TCR beta genes was amplified from genomic DNA with a multiplex PCR assay. The Illumina HiSeq System was used to sequence the amplified TCR beta libraries as 87-base-pair reads. Processing in the source paper ran as follows. Across the roughly 600 repertoires, a later analysis counted 60 million to 90 million unique TCR beta chains, approximately 10 million of which were shared by at least two donors. Raw reads were error-corrected and collapsed into unique sequences with a nearest-neighbor algorithm that merged closely related sequences to remove PCR and sequencing errors. Alignment of CDR3 sequences to IMGT reference sequences was used to assign V, D and J gene segments. For a sequence to be retained, at least a six-nucleotide match to both a V gene segment and a J gene segment was required. A rearrangement was called productive if the CDR3 had no stop codons and remained in frame with V and J, and every other rearrangement was called non-productive. Following IMGT convention, CDR3 was defined as the stretch from the second conserved V-encoded cysteine to the conserved J-encoded phenylalanine. In an earlier analysis of around 640 of the donors, sequences lacking an unambiguous match to a single V gene segment were excluded. In an earlier analysis of 587 of the donors, V segments were called functional above 56.7% productive rearrangements and were called segregating when the between-donor standard deviation exceeded 5%. To diagnose cytomegalovirus status from the catalog of TCR beta chain sequences, a statistical classification framework was built. A later analysis assigned V and J genes by comparing TCR nucleotide sequences with IMGT/GENE-DB human TR gene sequences. Using the TCRdist pipeline, a later analysis assigned CDR3 sequences along with most-parsimonious VDJ recombination scenarios. In a later analysis, each TCR beta chain was defined by its CDR3 amino acid sequence together with its V-gene family, and reads without a unique V-gene family were excluded. A later analysis removed 500 to 600 highly shared, low-generation-probability nucleotide sequences to deal with suspected cross-contamination and a sequencing artifact. For each public chain, a later analysis derived a clonal expansion index from normalized ranks of inferred template counts within each repertoire. Generation probabilities in a later analysis came from a VDJ recombination model fitted to out-of-frame rearrangements, and those results were checked against IGoR. Hypergeometric tests were used in a later analysis to score TCR-TCR, TCR-HLA and TCR-CMV co-occurrence, with a repertoire-size bias correction applied to the TCR pairs. In a later analysis, false discovery rates were estimated by permuting HLA or CMV assignments 20 times. A later analysis grouped co-occurring TCRs with DBSCAN, adding TCRdist sequence similarity when clustering within HLA-allele-positive subsets. For co-occurrence clustering, repertoires with fewer than 30,000 or more than 120,000 public chains were excluded, along with roughly 5 repertoires with anomalous nucleotide sharing. Entries here come from immuneACCESS through TCRdb and include only in-frame sequences with V and J called. Some clones fail to appear in such tables; in the studies checked, an unresolved V gene covers under half of the shortfall, and the cause of the remainder is unknown. V and J calls and clone size are copied from that table; D and trimming were computed from the DNA. The sample table holds about 120,000 clones. Together, the top ten hold about 3.8% of the sample.

The CDR3 starts with the cysteine, ends with the phenylalanine, and has 18 residues. Here the CDR3 DNA is all that survives: 54 bases in frame from base 1. The V end gives up 0 bases and the J end 0 bases, leaving 10 bases in the junction not matched to a gene. From a lookup of the germline V gene, CDR1 and CDR2 are MDHEN and SYDVKM. In regard to this clone: Its target antigen remains unknown.

The cohort consisted of approximately 690 healthy bone marrow donors. Cohort members were all nominally healthy when sampled, although unrecorded immune exposures were likely present. The donor was CMV seronegative and was included in the group of around 320 seronegative cohort members. Every donor gave a peripheral blood sample, and the peripheral blood mononuclear cells from that sample were used for TCR beta sequencing. The Qiagen DNeasy Blood Extraction Kit was used to extract genomic DNA from the blood cell samples. The sample consisted of PBMCs. This TCR was sampled from a young man in good health and CMV-seronegative. The rearranged chain carries TRBV28 and TRBJ2-5; TRBD1 agrees with 7 junctional bases. The CDR3 loop reads CASSLWPGGKPDQETQYF. The DNA is TGTGCCAGCAGTTTATGGCCAGGGGGTAAGCCCGACCAAGAGACCCAGTACTTC.